The 25 T cell receptor beta chains reported below all come from one sample, sequenced in a study of T cell changes during pregnancy in multiple sclerosis. The table came from immunoSEQ multiplex PCR; TCRdb's copy has only in-frame clones and leaves some out. The repertoire holds approximately 34,000 clones, about nine tenths seen once, with around 11% in the top ten. The sample here was CD8+ T cells from peripheral blood mononuclear cells, taken before pregnancy. These receptors originate from a female donor with multiple sclerosis, enrolled in a pregnancy study.

The genes are TRBV9 and TRBJ1-1; D not certain. V shed 2 bases and J shed 2 bases, with 7 bases lying between them. Germline V gene sequence: CDR1 SGDLS, CDR2 YYNGEE. This CDR3 contains 13 residues. In nucleotides, the CDR3 is TGTGCCAGCAGCGTCTACAGCAACACTGAAGCTTTCTTT. Protein: CASSVYSNTEAFF.

The chain couples TRBV4-2 to TRBJ2-7, with D hard to call. Deletions cut 0 bases from V and 3 bases from J, with 3 bases between. Germline CDR1 reads LGHNA; CDR2 reads YNFKEQ. The CDR3 is 12 residues long. CDR3 nucleotides: TGTGCCAGCAGCCAAGACAGCTACGAGCAGTACTTC. Translated: CASSQDSYEQYF.

The chain carries TRBV7-9 and TRBJ1-5, with 9 bases that match TRBD1. With 5 bases clipped from V and 7 bases from J, the junction kept 6 bases outside the gene matches. Per the germline V gene, CDR1 is SEHNR and CDR2 is FQNEAQ (reference sequence). The CDR3 consists of 14 residues. The CDR3 region has the DNA TGTGCCAGCAGCACGGGACAGGGCGAGCAGCCCCAGCATTTT. The encoded protein is CASSTGQGEQPQHF.

The J gene is TRBJ2-1, the V gene TRBV7-3; TRBD2 aligns across 7 bases. V dropped 0 bases and J dropped 0; count of bases not matched to a gene: 2. The CDR3 covers 16 residues. Germline V lookup: CDR1 SGHTA, CDR2 FQGTGA. The CDR3 region has the DNA TGTGCCAGCAGCTTAACCGGGGGGAGCTCCTACAATGAGCAGTTCTTC. It encodes CASSLTGGSSYNEQFF.

The CDR3 DNA reads TGTGCCAGCAGTTTATTCGGTGCTAACACAGGGATGTTTTTT. It is translated as CASSLFGANTGMFF. V and J are TRBV27 and TRBJ1-4; a weak D match, TRBD1 (6 bases). V was trimmed by 1 base and J by 15 bases, leaving 18 bases between them. Germline-derived CDR1 and CDR2 are MNHEY and SMNVEV (reference sequence). The CDR3 contains 14 residues. Full variable domain (missing parts from reference TRBV27 and TRBJ1-4): EAQVTQNPRYLITVTGKKLTVTCSQNMNHEYMSWYRQDPGLGLRQIYYSMNVEVTDKGDVPEGYKVSRKEKRNFPLILESPSPNQTSLYFCASSLFGANTGMFFGSGTQLSVL.

The V and J genes are TRBV5-5 and TRBJ1-2, with TRBD1 identical over 7 bases. This CDR3 has 13 residues. The J segment lost 8 bases and the V segment lost 0 bases, leaving 4 bases of the junction unmatched. The germline gives CDR1 SGHKS, CDR2 YYEKEE (reference sequence). The CDR3 nucleotides are TGTGCCAGCAGCTTGGCCGGGACAGAAGGCTACACCTTC. Translating it yields CASSLAGTEGYTF.

The count of this clone is one. The V call is TRBV7-6, the J call TRBJ2-1, with 11 bases lining up with TRBD2. This CDR3 is 15 amino acids long. Germline-derived CDR1 and CDR2 are SGHVS and FNYEAQ. J lost 8 bases, V lost 3 bases, and 6 bases had no gene match. The CDR3 protein is CASSFGSGRAYEQFF. The CDR3 nucleotides are TGTGCCAGCAGCTTTGGTAGCGGGAGGGCCTATGAGCAGTTCTTC.

As concerns this clone: Relative to the germline gene, one junction end is altered; a read error may explain this. The V call is TRBV14, the J call TRBJ2-7; 7 nucleotides agree with TRBD1. The CDR3 has 15 amino acids. The germline CDR1 and CDR2 sequences are SGHDN and FVKESK. CDR3 coding DNA: TGTGCCAGCAGTCAAGTAGACAGGGTAGGCGGCGAGCAGTACTTC. Translating gives CASSQVDRVGGEQYF.

The V gene is TRBV7-8, the J gene TRBJ1-5, with 9 bases matching TRBD1. Per germline, CDR1 SGHVS and CDR2 FQNEAQ. Trimming took 0 bases from V and 6 from J; bases not matched to a gene: 9. The CDR3 sequence is 17 residues long. The CDR3 region is CASSLAAGQGITQPQHF. CDR3 sequence (DNA): TGTGCCAGCAGCTTAGCGGCGGGACAGGGTATCACTCAGCCCCAGCATTTT.

Notes on this clone: Other nucleotide sequences from this sample produce the same CDR3. The J gene is TRBJ2-1, the V gene TRBV2; 9 bases are shared with TRBD2. The germline CDR1 and CDR2 sequences are SNHLY and FYNNEI. V shed 5 bases and J 0 bases; nucleotides not matched to a gene: 5. The CDR3 is 16 amino acids. This CDR3 reads CASSLTSGSSYNEQFF. CDR3 sequence (DNA): TGTGCCAGCAGTCTGACTAGCGGTAGCTCCTACAATGAGCAGTTCTTC. The full variable domain, its missing parts supplied by reference TRBV2 and TRBJ2-1, is EPEVTQTPSHQVTQMGQEVILRCVPISNHLYFYWYRQILGQKVEFLVSFYNNEISEKSEIFDDQFSVERPDGSNFTLKIRSTKLEDSAMYFCASSLTSGSSYNEQFFGPGTRLTVL.

This clone was counted a few times. The chain carries TRBV30 and TRBJ1-1; TRBD1 might be the D (5 bases). The CDR3 is 12 amino acids. The V end was cut by 0 bases, the J end by 7 bases, with 9 bases between. Germline CDR1 reads GTSNPN; CDR2 reads SVGIG (reference sequence). The CDR3 is CAWSVQDLEAFF. CDR3 DNA: TGTGCCTGGAGTGTACAGGACCTTGAAGCTTTCTTT.

For this clone: One junction end does not reproduce the germline sequence, and a read error may be involved. V and J are TRBV7-2 and TRBJ2-7, with D possibly matching TRBD2 (6 bases). Germline-derived CDR1 and CDR2 are SGHTA and FQGNSA. The CDR3 contains 15 residues. The CDR3 DNA is TGTGCCAGCAGCGTTCTCCGGGACTCATCCTTCGAGCAGTACTTC. This translates into CASSVLRDSSFEQYF.

The rearrangement uses TRBV4-2 and TRBJ2-1, with 11 bases matching TRBD2. CDR1 and CDR2 from the germline V gene are LGHNA and YNFKEQ. Trimming cost V 4 bases and J 2 bases; bases outside gene matches: 10. There are 18 residues in the CDR3. The CDR3 region is CASSPLAGVGGPYNEQFF. The CDR3 DNA is TGTGCCAGCAGCCCACTAGCGGGAGTAGGAGGCCCCTACAATGAGCAGTTCTTC.

This clone appeared a single time. The gene calls are TRBV13 and TRBJ2-1; 10 bases are a match to TRBD2. Looked up from germline, CDR1 is PRHDT and CDR2 is FYEKMQ (reference sequence). The CDR3 is 17 residues long. J lost 7 bases, V lost 3 bases, and 12 bases had no gene match. This chain's CDR3 is CASSLKAGGGPGNEQFF. CDR3 nucleotides: TGTGCCAGCAGCTTGAAAGCGGGAGGGGGTCCTGGGAATGAGCAGTTCTTC.

Concerning this clone itself: Within the sample, other DNA sequences also encode this same CDR3. This chain uses TRBV27 with TRBJ1-1; TRBD1 matches at 7 bases. CDR1 is MNHEY, CDR2 SMNVEV, per germline (reference sequence). The CDR3 covers 14 residues. Losses at the gene ends were 5 bases for V and 6 bases for J; bases not matched to a gene: 9. The CDR3, as DNA: TGTGCCAGCAGTCTACAGGGGCACGGGGCTGAAGCTTTCTTT. Amino acid sequence: CASSLQGHGAEAFF.

The chain employs TRBV4-2 and TRBJ1-5; D is unclear. The CDR3 is 16 amino acids. Trimming left V 1 base short and J 1 base short, with 11 bases between. The germline gives CDR1 LGHNA, CDR2 YNFKEQ. CDR3 in amino acids: CASSQGAAGSNQPQHF. The CDR3 coding sequence is TGTGCCAGCAGCCAAGGGGCAGCTGGAAGCAATCAGCCCCAGCATTTT.

The rearrangement links TRBV6-6 to TRBJ2-7; 7 bases match TRBD1. V was pared by 4 bases and J by 4 bases, with 4 bases of the junction left unmatched. CDR1 and CDR2 (germline): MNHNY, SVGAGI (reference sequence). The CDR3 totals 13 residues. CDR3 DNA: TGTGCCAGCAGTTCGGGACAGACTTACGAGCAGTACTTC. Protein product: CASSSGQTYEQYF.

V is TRBV19 and J is TRBJ2-1, with 10 bases lining up with TRBD2. CDR3 length: 14 amino acids. The germline V gene has CDR1 LNHDA and CDR2 SQIVND (reference sequence). Trimming took 5 bases from V and 8 from J; bases not matched to a gene: 6. The CDR3 DNA reads TGTGCCAGTAGTTTGACCGGGACTAGCGATGAGCAGTTCTTC. Amino acids: CASSLTGTSDEQFF.

This sequence joins TRBV14 and TRBJ2-7; no definite D call. The CDR3 contains 16 residues. Germline V gene sequence: CDR1 SGHDN, CDR2 FVKESK. The germline V and J ends were trimmed by 2 bases and 2 bases, with 16 bases remaining between them. CDR3 DNA: TGTGCCAGCAGCCAATTCTTTGCGGCGGCCACCTACGAGCAGTACTTC. Residues: CASSQFFAAATYEQYF.

The genes are TRBV6-1 and TRBJ2-7; 8 bases match TRBD2. Germline values: CDR1 MNHNS, CDR2 SASEGT. The length of the CDR3 is 16 residues. Losses at the gene ends were 1 base for V and 2 bases for J; bases not matched to a gene: 7. CDR3 loop: CASSEVEVAGPYEQYF. Written as DNA, the CDR3 is TGTGCCAGCAGTGAAGTTGAGGTAGCGGGGCCCTACGAGCAGTACTTC.

This clone came up once. The chain uses TRBV15 and TRBJ2-1; 8 nucleotides match TRBD2. V lost 1 base to trimming and J lost 7 bases; unmatched junction nucleotides: 6. This CDR3 has 15 amino acids. Germline values: CDR1 LNHNV, CDR2 YYDKDF (reference sequence). CDR3 in amino acids: CATSRAGGAGNEQFF. CDR3 DNA: TGTGCCACCAGCAGAGCGGGGGGGGCCGGGAATGAGCAGTTCTTC. The full variable domain, with the rest looked up from reference TRBV15 and TRBJ2-1, is DAMVIQNPRYQVTQFGKPVTLSCSQTLNHNVMYWYQQKSSQAPKLLFHYYDKDFNNEADTPDNFQSRRPNTSFCFLDIRSPGLGDTAMYLCATSRAGGAGNEQFFGPGTRLTVL.

V usage is TRBV19 and J usage is TRBJ2-5; TRBD2 agrees at 10 bases. V shed 3 bases and J 2 bases; nucleotides not matched to a gene: 6. The CDR3 is 16 residues long. In germline, CDR1 is LNHDA, CDR2 SQIVND (reference sequence). CDR3 coding DNA: TGTGCCAGTAGTATGGTTAGCGGGGGGCTACAAGAGACCCAGTACTTC. It yields the protein CASSMVSGGLQETQYF.

This chain links TRBV5-1 with TRBJ2-2, with D perhaps TRBD2 (6 bases). The V gene lost 0 bases and the J gene lost 0 bases, with 12 bases spanning the gap. This CDR3 has 17 residues. Per germline, CDR1 SGHRS and CDR2 YFSETQ. Here the CDR3 DNA reads TGCGCCAGCAGCTTGGCCTGGGGACTCGCGAACACCGGGGAGCTGTTTTTT. This sequence encodes CASSLAWGLANTGELFF.

The chain employs TRBV19 and TRBJ2-5; D may be TRBD2 (6 bases). Germline-derived CDR1 and CDR2 are LNHDA and SQIVND (reference sequence). Trimming left V 3 bases short and J 5 bases short, with 16 bases between. The CDR3 loop spans 15 amino acids. The CDR3 reads CASSINANRGETQYF. The CDR3 bases are TGTGCCAGTAGTATTAACGCGAACCGGGGGGAGACCCAGTACTTC.

The chain joins TRBV9 to TRBJ1-5, with 7 bases that match TRBD1. The V gene's germline CDR1 is SGDLS and CDR2 YYNGEE. The V segment lost 2 bases and the J segment 5 bases; nucleotides outside the gene matches: 4. CDR3 length: 14 amino acids. The CDR3 sequence is CASSVSTGDQPQHF. The DNA of the CDR3 is TGTGCCAGCAGCGTGTCTACAGGGGATCAGCCCCAGCATTTT.